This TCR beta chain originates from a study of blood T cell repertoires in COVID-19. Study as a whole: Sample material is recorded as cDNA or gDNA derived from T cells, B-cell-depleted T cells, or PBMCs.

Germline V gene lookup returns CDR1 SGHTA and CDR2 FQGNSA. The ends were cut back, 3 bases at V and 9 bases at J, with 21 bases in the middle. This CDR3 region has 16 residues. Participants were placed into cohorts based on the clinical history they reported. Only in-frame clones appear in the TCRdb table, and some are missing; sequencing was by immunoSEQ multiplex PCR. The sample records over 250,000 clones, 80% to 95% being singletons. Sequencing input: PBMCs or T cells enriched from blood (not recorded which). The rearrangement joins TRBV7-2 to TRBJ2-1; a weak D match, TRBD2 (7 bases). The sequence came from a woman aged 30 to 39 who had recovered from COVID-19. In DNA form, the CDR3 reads TGTGCCAGCAGCTTGGGAAGGGGGGGAATTGAGGGTGAGCAGTTCTTC. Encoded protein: CASSLGRGGIEGEQFF. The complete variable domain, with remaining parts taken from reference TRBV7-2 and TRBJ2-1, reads GAGVSQSPSNKVTEKGKDVELRCDPISGHTALYWYRQSLGQGLEFLIYFQGNSAPDKSGLPSDRFSAERTGGSVSTLTIQRTQQEDSAVYLCASSLGRGGIEGEQFFGPGTRLTVL.